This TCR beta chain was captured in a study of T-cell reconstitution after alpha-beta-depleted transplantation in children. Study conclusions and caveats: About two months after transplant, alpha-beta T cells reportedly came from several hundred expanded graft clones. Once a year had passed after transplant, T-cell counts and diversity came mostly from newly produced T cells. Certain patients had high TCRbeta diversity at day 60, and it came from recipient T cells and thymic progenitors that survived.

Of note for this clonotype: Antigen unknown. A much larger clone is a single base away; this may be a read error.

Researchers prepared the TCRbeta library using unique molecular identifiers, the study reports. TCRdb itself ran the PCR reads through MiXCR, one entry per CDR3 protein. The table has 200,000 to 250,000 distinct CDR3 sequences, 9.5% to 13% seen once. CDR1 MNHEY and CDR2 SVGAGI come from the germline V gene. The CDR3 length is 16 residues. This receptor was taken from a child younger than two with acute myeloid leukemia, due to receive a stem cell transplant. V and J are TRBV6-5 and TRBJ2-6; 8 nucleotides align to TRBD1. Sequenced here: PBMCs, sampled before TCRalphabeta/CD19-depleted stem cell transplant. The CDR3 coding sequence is TGTCCCAGCAGTTACTCGACAGGGGTAGGGGCCAACGTCCTGACTTTC. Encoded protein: CPSSYSTGVGANVLTF.